This T cell receptor beta chain was found in a study of vaccination and CD4 T cells after COVID-19. The CDR3 covers 15 residues. V was clipped by 3 bases and J by 4 bases, with 13 bases between them. Treatment described: roughly 11-day PBMC culture with coronavirus spike peptide pools or control peptides (ViraFEST assay). This clonotype was seen just once. What it binds is not known. With the Oncomine TCR Beta short-read assay, DNA from cultured CD4+ T cells was sequenced. MiXCR, run by TCRdb on the PCR reads, gives a single entry per CDR3 protein. The top ten hold about 7.8% of the sample, which has tens of thousands of distinct CDR3 sequences, approximately 56% seen once.

This chain uses TRBV12-3 or TRBV12-4 with TRBJ1-5; tentative D call: TRBD1 (5 bases). Sequencing input: CD4+ T cells from blood, cultured in vitro. The receptor was derived from a human donor who had recovered from COVID-19. The CDR3 here is CASSFPDSPNQPQHF. In DNA form, the CDR3 reads TGTGCCAGCAGTTTCCCCGACAGCCCTAATCAGCCCCAGCATTTT.